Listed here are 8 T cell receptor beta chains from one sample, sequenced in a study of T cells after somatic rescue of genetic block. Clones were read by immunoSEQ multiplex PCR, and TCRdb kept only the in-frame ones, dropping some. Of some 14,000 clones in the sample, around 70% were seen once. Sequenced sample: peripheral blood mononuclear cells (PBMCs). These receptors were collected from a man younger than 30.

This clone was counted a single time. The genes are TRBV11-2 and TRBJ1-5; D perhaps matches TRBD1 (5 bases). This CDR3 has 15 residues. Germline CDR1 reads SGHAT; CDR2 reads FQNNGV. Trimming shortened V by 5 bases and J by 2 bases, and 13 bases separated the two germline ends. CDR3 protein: CASSRDSLGNQPQHF. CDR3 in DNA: TGTGCCAGCAGCCGAGACAGTTTAGGCAATCAGCCCCAGCATTTT.

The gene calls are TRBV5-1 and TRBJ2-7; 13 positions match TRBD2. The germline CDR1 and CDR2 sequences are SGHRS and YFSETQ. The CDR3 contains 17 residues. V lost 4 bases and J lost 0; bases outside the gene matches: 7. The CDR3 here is CASSVRTSGGFSYEQYF. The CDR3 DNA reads TGCGCCAGCAGCGTCCGGACTAGCGGGGGCTTCTCCTACGAGCAGTACTTC. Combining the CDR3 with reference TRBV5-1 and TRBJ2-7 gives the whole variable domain KAGVTQTPRYLIKTRGQQVTLSCSPISGHRSVSWYQQTPGQGLQFLFEYFSETQRNKGNFPGRFSGRQFSNSRSEMNVSTLELGDSALYLCASSVRTSGGFSYEQYFGPGTRLTVT.

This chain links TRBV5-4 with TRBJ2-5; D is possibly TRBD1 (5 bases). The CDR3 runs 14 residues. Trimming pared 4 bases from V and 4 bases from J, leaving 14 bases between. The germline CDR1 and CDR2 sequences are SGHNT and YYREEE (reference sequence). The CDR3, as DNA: TGTGCCAGCAGCACGGGCCCAGGGTTAGAGACCCAGTACTTC. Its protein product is CASSTGPGLETQYF. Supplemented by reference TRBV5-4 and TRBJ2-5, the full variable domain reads ETGVTQSPTHLIKTRGQQVTLRCSSQSGHNTVSWYQQALGQGPQFIFQYYREEENGRGNFPPRFSGLQFPNYSSELNVNALELDDSALYLCASSTGPGLETQYFGPGTRLLVL.

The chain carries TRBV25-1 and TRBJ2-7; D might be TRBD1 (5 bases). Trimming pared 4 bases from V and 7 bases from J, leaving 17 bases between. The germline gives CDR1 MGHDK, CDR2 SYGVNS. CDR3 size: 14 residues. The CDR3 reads CASSGMGGAKEQYF. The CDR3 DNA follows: TGTGCCAGCAGTGGGATGGGTGGGGCTAAAGAGCAGTACTTC.

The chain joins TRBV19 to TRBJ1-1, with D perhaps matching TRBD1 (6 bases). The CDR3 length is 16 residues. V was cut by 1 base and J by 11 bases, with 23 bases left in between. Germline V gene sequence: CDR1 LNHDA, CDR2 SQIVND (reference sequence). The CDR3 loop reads CASSIASTIRGGEAFF. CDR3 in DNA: TGTGCCAGTAGTATAGCCTCTACAATCAGGGGAGGGGAGGCTTTCTTT.

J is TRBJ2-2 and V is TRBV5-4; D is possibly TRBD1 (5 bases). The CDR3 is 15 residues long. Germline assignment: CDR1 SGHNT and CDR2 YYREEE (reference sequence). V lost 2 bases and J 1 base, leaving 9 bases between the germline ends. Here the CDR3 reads CASSFPGWNTGELFF. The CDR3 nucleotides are TGTGCCAGCAGCTTCCCAGGGTGGAACACCGGGGAGCTGTTTTTT.

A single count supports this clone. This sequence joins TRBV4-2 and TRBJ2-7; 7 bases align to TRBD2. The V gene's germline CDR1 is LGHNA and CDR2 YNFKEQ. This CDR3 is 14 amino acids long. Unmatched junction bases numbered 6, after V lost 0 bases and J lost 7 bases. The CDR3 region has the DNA TGTGCCAGCAGCCAAGATGGGAGGGGTGGAGAGCAGTACTTC. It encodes CASSQDGRGGEQYF.

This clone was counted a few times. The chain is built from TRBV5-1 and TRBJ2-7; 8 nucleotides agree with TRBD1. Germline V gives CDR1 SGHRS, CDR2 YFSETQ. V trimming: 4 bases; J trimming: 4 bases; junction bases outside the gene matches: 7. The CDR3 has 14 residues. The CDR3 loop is CASSRQGPLYEQYF. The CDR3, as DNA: TGCGCCAGCAGCCGACAGGGGCCATTGTACGAGCAGTACTTC.